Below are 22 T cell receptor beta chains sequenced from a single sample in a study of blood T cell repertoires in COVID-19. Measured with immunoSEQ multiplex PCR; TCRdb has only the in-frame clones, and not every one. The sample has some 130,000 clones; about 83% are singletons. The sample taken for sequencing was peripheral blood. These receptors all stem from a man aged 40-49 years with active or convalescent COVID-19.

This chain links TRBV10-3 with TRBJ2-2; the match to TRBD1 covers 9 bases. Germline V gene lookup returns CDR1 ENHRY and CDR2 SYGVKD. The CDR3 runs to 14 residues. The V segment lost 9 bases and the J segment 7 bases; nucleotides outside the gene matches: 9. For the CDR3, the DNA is TGTGCCATGAGGAGGACAGGGGAGGTCGGGGAGCTGTTTTTT. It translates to CAMRRTGEVGELFF.

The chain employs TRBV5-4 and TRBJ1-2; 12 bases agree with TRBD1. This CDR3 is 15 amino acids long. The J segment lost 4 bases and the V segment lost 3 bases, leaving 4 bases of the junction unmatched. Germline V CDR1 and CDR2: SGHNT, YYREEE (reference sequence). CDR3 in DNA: TGTGCCAGCAGCTCGCCGGGACAGGGGGCCTATGGCTACACCTTC. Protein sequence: CASSSPGQGAYGYTF. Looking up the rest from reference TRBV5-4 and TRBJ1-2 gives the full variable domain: ETGVTQSPTHLIKTRGQQVTLRCSSQSGHNTVSWYQQALGQGPQFIFQYYREEENGRGNFPPRFSGLQFPNYSSELNVNALELDDSALYLCASSSPGQGAYGYTFGSGTRLTVV.

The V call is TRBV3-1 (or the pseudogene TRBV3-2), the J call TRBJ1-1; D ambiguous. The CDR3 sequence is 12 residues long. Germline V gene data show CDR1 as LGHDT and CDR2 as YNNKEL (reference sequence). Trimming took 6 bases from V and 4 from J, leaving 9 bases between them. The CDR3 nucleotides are TGTGCCAGCAGTAGGGAGGCCACTGAAGCTTTCTTT. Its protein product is CASSREATEAFF.

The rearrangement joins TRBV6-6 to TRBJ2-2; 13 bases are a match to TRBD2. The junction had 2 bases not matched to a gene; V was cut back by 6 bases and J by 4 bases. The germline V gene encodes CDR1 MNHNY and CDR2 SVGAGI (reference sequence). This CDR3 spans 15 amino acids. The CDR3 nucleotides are TGTGCCAGCAGGGGGACTAGCGGGGTCACCGGGGAGCTGTTTTTT. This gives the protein CASRGTSGVTGELFF.

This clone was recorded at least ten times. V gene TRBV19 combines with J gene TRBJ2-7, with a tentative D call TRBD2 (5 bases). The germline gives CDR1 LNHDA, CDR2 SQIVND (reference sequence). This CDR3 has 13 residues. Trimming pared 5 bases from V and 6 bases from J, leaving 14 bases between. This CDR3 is CASSRGYRGEQYF. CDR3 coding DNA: TGTGCCAGTAGTCGAGGGTACCGCGGCGAGCAGTACTTC.

This CDR3 is CASSQDAGGGAYEQFF. CDR3 nucleotides: TGTGCCAGCAGCCAAGATGCGGGCGGGGGGGCCTATGAGCAGTTCTTC. The chain joins TRBV3-1 (or the pseudogene TRBV3-2) to TRBJ2-1; 9 bases map to TRBD2. Germline V gene lookup returns CDR1 LGHDT and CDR2 YNNKEL (reference sequence). V trimming: 0 bases; J trimming: 8 bases; junction bases outside the gene matches: 8. CDR3 length equals 16 residues.

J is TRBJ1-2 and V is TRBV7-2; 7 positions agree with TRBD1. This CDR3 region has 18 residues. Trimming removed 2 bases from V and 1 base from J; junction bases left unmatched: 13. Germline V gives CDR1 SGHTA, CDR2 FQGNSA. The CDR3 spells CASSLLGDSLYDNYGYTF. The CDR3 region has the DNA TGTGCCAGCAGCTTATTAGGGGACAGCCTTTACGATAACTATGGCTACACCTTC.

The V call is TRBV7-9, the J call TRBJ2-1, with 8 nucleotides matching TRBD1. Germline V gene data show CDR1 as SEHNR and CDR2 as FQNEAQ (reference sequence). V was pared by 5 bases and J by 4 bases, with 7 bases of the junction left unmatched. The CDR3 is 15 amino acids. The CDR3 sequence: CASSPSRGLYNEQFF. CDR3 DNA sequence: TGTGCCAGCAGCCCGAGCAGGGGGCTGTACAATGAGCAGTTCTTC.

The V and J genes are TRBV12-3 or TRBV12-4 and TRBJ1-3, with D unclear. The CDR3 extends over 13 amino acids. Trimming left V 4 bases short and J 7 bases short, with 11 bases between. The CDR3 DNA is TGTGCCAGCAGTTCCAACCCCGGGAACACCATATATTTT. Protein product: CASSSNPGNTIYF.

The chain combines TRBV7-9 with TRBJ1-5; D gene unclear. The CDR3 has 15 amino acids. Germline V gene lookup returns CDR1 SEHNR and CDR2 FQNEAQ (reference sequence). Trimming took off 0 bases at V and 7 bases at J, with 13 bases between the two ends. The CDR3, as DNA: TGTGCCAGCAGCTTAGCGAGCGGGGTAGGACAGCCCCAGCATTTT. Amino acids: CASSLASGVGQPQHF.

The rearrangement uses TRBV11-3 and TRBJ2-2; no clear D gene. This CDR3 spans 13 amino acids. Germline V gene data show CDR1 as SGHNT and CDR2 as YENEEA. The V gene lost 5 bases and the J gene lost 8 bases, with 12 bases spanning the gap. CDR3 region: CASSDMGVGELFF. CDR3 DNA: TGTGCCAGCAGCGACATGGGCGTGGGGGAGCTGTTTTTT.

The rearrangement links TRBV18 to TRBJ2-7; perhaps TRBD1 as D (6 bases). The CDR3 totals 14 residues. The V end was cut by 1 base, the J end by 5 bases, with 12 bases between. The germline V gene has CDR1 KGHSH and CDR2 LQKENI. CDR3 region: CASSPQGVRDEQYF. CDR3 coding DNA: TGTGCCAGCTCACCACAGGGGGTCAGGGACGAGCAGTACTTC.

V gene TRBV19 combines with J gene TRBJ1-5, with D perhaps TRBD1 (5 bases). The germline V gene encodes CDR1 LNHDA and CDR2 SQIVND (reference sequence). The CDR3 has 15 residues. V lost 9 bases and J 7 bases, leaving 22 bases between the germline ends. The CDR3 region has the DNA TGTGCCAGCACTACCTCATCGCAGGGCCTGCAGCCCCAGCATTTT. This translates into CASTTSSQGLQPQHF.

The CDR3 DNA reads TGCGCCAGCAGCGAAAGGACAGAAAGTTCACCCCTCCACTTT. It is translated as CASSERTESSPLHF. V is TRBV5-1 and J is TRBJ1-6; possible D gene TRBD1, 6 bases. The germline V and J ends were trimmed by 4 bases and 9 bases, with 14 bases remaining between them. In germline, CDR1 is SGHRS, CDR2 YFSETQ. The CDR3 runs to 14 residues. Looking up the rest from reference TRBV5-1 and TRBJ1-6 gives the full variable domain: KAGVTQTPRYLIKTRGQQVTLSCSPISGHRSVSWYQQTPGQGLQFLFEYFSETQRNKGNFPGRFSGRQFSNSRSEMNVSTLELGDSALYLCASSERTESSPLHFGNGTRLTVT.

The chain's CDR3 is CASSEGASGNTIYF. The CDR3 DNA sequence: TGTGCCAGCTCAGAAGGGGCTTCTGGAAACACCATATATTTT. This chain links TRBV18 with TRBJ1-3; tentative D call: TRBD1 (5 bases). This CDR3 has 14 residues. Germline V gives CDR1 KGHSH, CDR2 LQKENI. V shed 5 bases and J shed 1 base, with 9 bases lying between them.

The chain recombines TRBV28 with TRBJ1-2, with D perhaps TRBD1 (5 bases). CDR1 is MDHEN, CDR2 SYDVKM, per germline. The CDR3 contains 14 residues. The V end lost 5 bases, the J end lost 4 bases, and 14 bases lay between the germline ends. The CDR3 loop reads CASSLRQISYGYTF. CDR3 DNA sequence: TGTGCCAGCAGTCTTCGACAGATATCCTATGGCTACACCTTC.

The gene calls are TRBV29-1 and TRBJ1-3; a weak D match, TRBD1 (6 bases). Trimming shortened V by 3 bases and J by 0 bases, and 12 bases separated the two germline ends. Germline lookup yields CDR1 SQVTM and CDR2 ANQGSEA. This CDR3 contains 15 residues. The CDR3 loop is CSVDKSGDSGNTIYF. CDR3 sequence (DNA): TGCAGCGTTGACAAGTCAGGGGACTCTGGAAACACCATATATTTT.

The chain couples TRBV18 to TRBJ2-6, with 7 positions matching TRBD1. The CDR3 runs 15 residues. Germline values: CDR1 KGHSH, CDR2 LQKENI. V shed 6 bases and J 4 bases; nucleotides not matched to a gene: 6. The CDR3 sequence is CASSPTGTGANVLTF. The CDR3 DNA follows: TGTGCCAGCTCCCCGACAGGGACCGGGGCCAACGTCCTGACTTTC. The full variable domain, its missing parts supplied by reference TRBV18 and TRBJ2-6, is NAGVMQNPRHLVRRRGQEARLRCSPMKGHSHVYWYRQLPEEGLKFMVYLQKENIIDESGMPKERFSAEFPKEGPSILRIQQVVRGDSAAYFCASSPTGTGANVLTFGAGSRLTVL.

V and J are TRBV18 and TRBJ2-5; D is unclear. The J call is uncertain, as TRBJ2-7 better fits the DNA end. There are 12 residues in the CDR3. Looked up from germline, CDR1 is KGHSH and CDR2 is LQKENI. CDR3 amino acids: CASSTDRYEQYF. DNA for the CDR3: TGTGCCAGCAGCACAGATAGGTACGAGCAGTACTTC.

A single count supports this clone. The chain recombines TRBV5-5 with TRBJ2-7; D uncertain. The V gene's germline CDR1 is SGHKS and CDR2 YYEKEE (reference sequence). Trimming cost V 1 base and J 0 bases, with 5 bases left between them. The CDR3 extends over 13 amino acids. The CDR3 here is CASSLPLSYEQYF. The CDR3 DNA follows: TGTGCCAGCAGCTTGCCTCTCTCCTACGAGCAGTACTTC.

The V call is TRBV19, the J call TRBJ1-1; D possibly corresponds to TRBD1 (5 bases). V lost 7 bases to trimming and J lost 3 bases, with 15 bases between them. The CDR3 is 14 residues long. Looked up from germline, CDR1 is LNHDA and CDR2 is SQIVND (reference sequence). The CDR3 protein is CASNHRGEYTEAFF. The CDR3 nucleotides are TGTGCCAGTAACCACCGGGGGGAGTACACTGAAGCTTTCTTT.

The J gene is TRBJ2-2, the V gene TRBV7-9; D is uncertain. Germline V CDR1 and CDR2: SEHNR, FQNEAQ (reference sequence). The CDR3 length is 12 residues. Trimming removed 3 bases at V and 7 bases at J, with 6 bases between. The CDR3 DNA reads TGTGCCAGCAGCTTGGCTGTCGGGGAGCTGTTTTTT. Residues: CASSLAVGELFF.